The subject of this entry is one T cell receptor beta chain. V lost 4 bases and J lost 5; bases outside the gene matches: 12. Germline V gives CDR1 SGHNT, CDR2 YYREEE (reference sequence). This CDR3 is built from 16 residues. As handled by the study authors: Amplification of reference gene primers provided the estimated nucleated cell counts. Some clones are missing from TCRdb's copy, which holds only in-frame ones; the method was immunoSEQ multiplex PCR. V and J calls plus clone size are reproduced from that table; the DNA served to infer D and trimming. This sample has tens of thousands of clones, with around 81% found just once. The data were taken from a study of blood T cell repertoires in COVID-19. About the study: T cells, B-cell-depleted T cells, or PBMCs supplied cDNA or gDNA.

Sequences were obtained from peripheral blood. The receptor was isolated from a woman between 65 and 79 years old with acute or convalescent COVID-19. This chain joins TRBV5-4 and TRBJ2-5; 9 bases map to TRBD1. CDR3 nucleotide sequence: TGTGCCAGCAGCACCCGAGATACCGGGACAGGGGAGACCCAGTACTTC. Translated, it gives CASSTRDTGTGETQYF. Based on the CDR3 plus reference TRBV5-4 and TRBJ2-5, the full variable domain is ETGVTQSPTHLIKTRGQQVTLRCSSQSGHNTVSWYQQALGQGPQFIFQYYREEENGRGNFPPRFSGLQFPNYSSELNVNALELDDSALYLCASSTRDTGTGETQYFGPGTRLLVL.